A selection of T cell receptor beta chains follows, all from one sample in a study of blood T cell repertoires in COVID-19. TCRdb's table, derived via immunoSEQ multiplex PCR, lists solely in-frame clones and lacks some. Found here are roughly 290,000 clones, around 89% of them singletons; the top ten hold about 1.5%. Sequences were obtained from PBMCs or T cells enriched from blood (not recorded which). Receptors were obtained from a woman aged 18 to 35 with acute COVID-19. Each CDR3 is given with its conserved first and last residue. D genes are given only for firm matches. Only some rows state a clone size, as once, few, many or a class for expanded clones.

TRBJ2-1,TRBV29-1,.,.,CSVEVAGSRYNEQFF,TGCAGCGTTGAAGTAGCCGGGAGCCGCTACAATGAGCAGTTCTTC
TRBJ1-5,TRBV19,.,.,CASSFSGTPYSNQPQHF,TGTGCCAGTAGTTTTTCTGGTACACCGTATAGCAATCAGCCCCAGCATTTT
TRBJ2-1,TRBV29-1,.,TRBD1,CSVQGKTGVEQFF,TGCAGCGTTCAAGGAAAGACAGGGGTTGAGCAGTTCTTC
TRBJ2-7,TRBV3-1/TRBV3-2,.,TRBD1,CASRRTGGMWEQYF,TGTGCCAGCCGCAGGACAGGGGGCATGTGGGAGCAGTACTTC
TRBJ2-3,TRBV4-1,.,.,CASSHPGGKDTQYF,TGCGCCAGCAGCCACCCTGGAGGGAAAGATACGCAGTATTTT
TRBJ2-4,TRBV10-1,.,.,CASSDRQGQVNIQYF,TGCGCCAGCAGTGATCGGCAGGGCCAGGTTAACATTCAGTACTTC
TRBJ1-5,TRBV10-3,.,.,CAISRAGSPNQPQHF,TGTGCCATCTCAAGGGCAGGGTCCCCCAATCAGCCCCAGCATTTT
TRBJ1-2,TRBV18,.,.,CASSPVDSYGYTF,TGTGCCAGCTCACCCGTGGACAGCTATGGCTACACCTTC
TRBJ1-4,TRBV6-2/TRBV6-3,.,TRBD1,CASSLGTGGAEKLFF,TGTGCCAGCAGCCTGGGGACAGGGGGGGCCGAAAAACTGTTTTTT
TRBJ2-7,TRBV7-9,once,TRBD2,CASSQWGGNEQYF,TGTGCCAGCAGCCAGTGGGGGGGGAACGAGCAGTACTTC
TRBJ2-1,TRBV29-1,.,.,CSVEAGGWGGSYNEQFF,TGCAGCGTTGAGGCCGGTGGGTGGGGCGGATCCTACAATGAGCAGTTCTTC
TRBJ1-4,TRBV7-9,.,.,CASSLQSRGTNEKLFF,TGTGCCAGCAGCTTACAATCCAGGGGAACTAATGAAAAACTGTTTTTT
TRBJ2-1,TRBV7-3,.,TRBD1,CASSLLQGSRDEQFF,TGTGCCAGCAGCTTACTACAGGGGAGTAGGGATGAGCAGTTCTTC
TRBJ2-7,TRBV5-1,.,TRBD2,CASSWTSGSPGPGEQYF,TGCGCCAGCAGCTGGACTAGCGGGAGCCCGGGCCCGGGGGAGCAGTACTTC
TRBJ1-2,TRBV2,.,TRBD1,CASSLTGGNYGYTF,TGTGCCAGCAGCCTGACAGGGGGGAACTATGGCTACACCTTC
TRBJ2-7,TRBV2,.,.,CASSESSLVYEQYF,TGTGCCAGCAGTGAATCAAGCCTGGTCTACGAGCAGTACTTC
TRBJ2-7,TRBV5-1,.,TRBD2,CASSLATTSAPGEQYF,TGCGCCAGCAGCTTGGCTACCACTAGCGCCCCGGGGGAGCAGTACTTC
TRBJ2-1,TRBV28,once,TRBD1,CASTTTGGLNNEQFF,TGTGCCAGCACTACGACAGGGGGTCTAAACAATGAGCAGTTCTTC
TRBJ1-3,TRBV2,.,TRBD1,CASTQTGSSNTIYF,TGTGCCAGCACCCAGACAGGGTCTTCAAACACCATATATTTT
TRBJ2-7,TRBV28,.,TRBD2,CASSLAASGNNEQYF,TGTGCCAGCAGTTTAGCGGCTAGCGGGAACAACGAGCAGTACTTC
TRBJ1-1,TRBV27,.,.,CASSLSPGAEAFF,TGTGCCAGCAGTTTATCACCGGGGGCTGAAGCTTTCTTT
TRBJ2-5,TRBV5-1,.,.,CASSWGGGDQETQYF,TGCGCCAGCAGCTGGGGCGGAGGGGACCAAGAGACCCAGTACTTC
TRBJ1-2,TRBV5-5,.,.,CASSLAVSNYGYTF,TGTGCCAGCAGCTTGGCAGTTTCTAACTATGGCTACACCTTC
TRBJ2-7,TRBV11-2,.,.,CASSSRQVSSYEQYF,TGTGCCAGCAGCTCCAGACAGGTGAGCTCCTACGAGCAGTACTTC
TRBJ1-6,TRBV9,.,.,CASSRGYNSPLHF,TGTGCCAGCAGCAGAGGGTATAATTCACCCCTCCACTTT
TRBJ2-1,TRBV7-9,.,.,CASRPGTTNEQFF,TGTGCCAGCAGGCCCGGGACAACCAATGAGCAGTTCTTC
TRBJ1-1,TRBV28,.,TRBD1,CASRVPGGTEAFF,TGTGCCAGCAGGGTCCCAGGGGGCACTGAAGCTTTCTTT
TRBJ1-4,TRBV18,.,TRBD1,CASSTNRGGEKLFF,TGTGCCAGCTCAACAAACAGGGGGGGTGAAAAACTGTTTTTT
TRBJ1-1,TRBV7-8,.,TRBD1,CASSYDREEVKAFF,TGTGCCAGCAGTTACGACAGGGAGGAGGTGAAAGCTTTCTTT
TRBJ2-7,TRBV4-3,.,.,CASSQDLAGQSYEQYF,TGCGCCAGCAGCCAAGATTTAGCAGGACAGTCCTACGAGCAGTACTTC
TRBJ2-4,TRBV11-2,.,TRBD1,CASSSLRSRDRTLIQYF,TGTGCCAGCAGCTCCCTCCGGAGCCGGGACAGGACCCTAATTCAGTACTTC
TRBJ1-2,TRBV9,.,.,CASSAQTHTNYGYTF,TGTGCCAGCAGTGCACAAACACACACTAACTATGGCTACACCTTC
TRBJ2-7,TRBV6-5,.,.,CASSYDGLGPSYEQYF,TGTGCCAGCAGTTACGACGGCCTGGGGCCCTCCTACGAGCAGTACTTC
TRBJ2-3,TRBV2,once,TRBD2,CASIWRERASTDTQYF,TGTGCCAGCATTTGGCGGGAGCGGGCTAGCACAGATACGCAGTATTTT
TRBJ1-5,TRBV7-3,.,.,CASSLQGNQPQHF,TGTGCCAGCAGTTTACAGGGCAATCAGCCCCAGCATTTT
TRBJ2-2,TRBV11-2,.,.,CASSRQAHRELFF,TGTGCCAGCAGTCGACAGGCCCACCGGGAGCTGTTTTTT
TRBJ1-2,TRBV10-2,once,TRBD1,CASATTKTGRGYTF,TGCGCCAGCGCTACCACCAAGACAGGGAGGGGCTACACCTTC
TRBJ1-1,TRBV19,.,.,CASSYVGEGTEAFF,TGTGCCAGTAGTTATGTCGGGGAAGGTACTGAAGCTTTCTTT
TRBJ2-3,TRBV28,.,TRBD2,CASSPERLAGVGDTQYF,TGTGCCAGCAGTCCAGAAAGACTAGCGGGAGTAGGGGATACGCAGTATTTT
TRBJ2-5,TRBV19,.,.,CASSSGSRATFEETQYF,TGTGCCAGTAGTTCTGGGTCCAGGGCGACGTTCGAAGAGACCCAGTACTTC
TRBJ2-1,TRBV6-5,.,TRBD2,CASSYSNLAGNNEQFF,TGTGCCAGCAGTTACTCGAATCTAGCGGGGAACAATGAGCAGTTCTTC
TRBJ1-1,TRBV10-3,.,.,CAISRIGGDTEAFF,TGTGCCATCAGTAGAATAGGTGGAGACACTGAAGCTTTCTTT
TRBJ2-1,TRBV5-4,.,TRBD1,CASSRGLPEQFF,TGTGCCAGCAGCAGGGGGCTCCCGGAGCAGTTCTTC
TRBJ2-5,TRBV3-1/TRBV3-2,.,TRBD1,CASSQTRDRAQETQYF,TGTGCCAGCAGCCAAACCCGGGACAGGGCGCAAGAGACCCAGTACTTC
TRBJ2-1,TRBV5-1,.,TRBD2,CASSLYPGTSGINEQFF,TGCGCCAGCAGCTTGTACCCCGGGACTAGCGGGATCAATGAGCAGTTCTTC
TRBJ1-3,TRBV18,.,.,CASSQDSSSGNTIYF,TGTGCCAGCTCTCAAGACAGTTCCTCTGGAAACACCATATATTTT
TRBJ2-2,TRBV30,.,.,CAWQGVGTGELFF,TGTGCCTGGCAAGGGGTTGGGACCGGGGAGCTGTTTTTT
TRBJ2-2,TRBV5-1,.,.,CASSFGPGGEVTGELFF,TGCGCCAGCAGCTTTGGTCCGGGTGGGGAGGTGACCGGGGAGCTGTTTTTT
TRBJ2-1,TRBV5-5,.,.,CASSARTYNEQFF,TGTGCCAGCAGCGCGCGCACCTACAATGAGCAGTTCTTC
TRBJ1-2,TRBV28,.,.,CASSLWGTNNYGYTF,TGTGCCAGCAGTTTATGGGGCACCAATAACTATGGCTACACCTTC
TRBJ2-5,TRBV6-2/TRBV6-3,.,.,CASSYPRGGEETQYF,TGTGCCAGCAGTTACCCAAGGGGAGGTGAGGAGACCCAGTACTTC
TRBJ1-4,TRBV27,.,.,CASSPRQAPNEKLFF,TGTGCCAGCAGCCCTAGACAGGCCCCTAATGAAAAACTGTTTTTT
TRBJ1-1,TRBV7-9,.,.,CASSLDRQSQAFF,TGTGCCAGCAGCTTAGATAGACAATCCCAAGCTTTCTTT